Listed below are T cell receptor beta chains from one sample, sequenced in a study of identical twins. TCRdb fed the 5' RACE reads into MiXCR, producing one record per CDR3 protein. The sample lists about 490,000 distinct CDR3 sequences; approximately 16% were seen once. This sample was also put to use in a study of yellow fever vaccine responses in identical twins.

Sequencing used CD4+ T cells sorted from blood. Receptors originate from a woman aged 18-29 years in good health. CDR3s include the opening cysteine and the closing phenylalanine or tryptophan. A D gene is named only where the DNA matches it firmly. Clone size appears in some rows only: once, few, many, or a class for an expanded clone.

d_gene: TRBD1; v_gene: TRBV6-5; abundance: .; j_gene: TRBJ2-5; CDR3nt: TGTGCCAGCAGTTACTCAGGCCCGGGACAGGGTTTAGAGACCCAGTACTTC; CDR3aa: CASSYSGPGQGLETQYF
d_gene: .; v_gene: TRBV7-8; abundance: .; j_gene: TRBJ2-7; CDR3nt: TGTGCCAGCAGCTTGCCCTGGGTGACGCAGTACTTC; CDR3aa: CASSLPWVTQYF
d_gene: .; v_gene: TRBV6-5; abundance: .; j_gene: TRBJ2-7; CDR3nt: TGTGCCAGCAGTTACGGCCCCAGGTTGTCCTACGAGCAGTACTTC; CDR3aa: CASSYGPRLSYEQYF
d_gene: .; v_gene: TRBV7-9; abundance: few; j_gene: TRBJ1-2; CDR3nt: TGTGCCAGCAGCTTAGTTAGTGCCGGGACAAACTATGGCTACACCTTC; CDR3aa: CASSLVSAGTNYGYTF
d_gene: TRBD2; v_gene: TRBV5-1; abundance: .; j_gene: TRBJ2-7; CDR3nt: TGCGCCAGCAGCTTGGGATTTAGCGGGGGCCCCGACTCCTACGAGCAGTACTTC; CDR3aa: CASSLGFSGGPDSYEQYF
d_gene: TRBD2; v_gene: TRBV6-5; abundance: .; j_gene: TRBJ2-3; CDR3nt: TGTGCCAGCAGTTCACCCCCCGGGGGGGGGAGCACAGATACGCAGTATTTT; CDR3aa: CASSSPPGGGSTDTQYF
d_gene: .; v_gene: TRBV5-1; abundance: few; j_gene: TRBJ1-1; CDR3nt: TGCGCCAGCAGCCCCTCACCCCAGGGGACTGAAGCTTTCTTT; CDR3aa: CASSPSPQGTEAFF
d_gene: .; v_gene: TRBV4-1; abundance: .; j_gene: TRBJ2-2; CDR3nt: TGCGCCAGCAGCCCACAAGGTGCGCAGACCGGGGAGCTGTTTTTT; CDR3aa: CASSPQGAQTGELFF
d_gene: .; v_gene: TRBV12-3/TRBV12-4; abundance: few; j_gene: TRBJ1-2; CDR3nt: TGTGCCAGCAGTTTAAGAAGAGGCTACACCTTC; CDR3aa: CASSLRRGYTF
d_gene: TRBD2; v_gene: TRBV2; abundance: few; j_gene: TRBJ2-2; CDR3nt: TGTGCCAGCAACCAACTAGCGGGAGGTACCGGGGAGCTGTTTTTT; CDR3aa: CASNQLAGGTGELFF
d_gene: .; v_gene: TRBV5-5; abundance: few; j_gene: TRBJ1-1; CDR3nt: TGTGCCAGCAGCTCCACGGGGAGGGAGTCTGAAGCTTTCTTT; CDR3aa: CASSSTGRESEAFF
d_gene: .; v_gene: TRBV24-1; abundance: .; j_gene: TRBJ2-3; CDR3nt: TGTGCCACCAGCTCCCCGGGACAAAGCACAGATACGCAGTATTTT; CDR3aa: CATSSPGQSTDTQYF
d_gene: TRBD2; v_gene: TRBV12-3/TRBV12-4; abundance: many; j_gene: TRBJ2-7; CDR3nt: TGTGCCAGCAGTCCCCGAGGAGCGGGAGGGCCCGAGCAGTACTTC; CDR3aa: CASSPRGAGGPEQYF
d_gene: .; v_gene: TRBV12-5; abundance: .; j_gene: TRBJ2-7; CDR3nt: TGTGCTAGTGGTTCGGTCATGGCATTCTCCTACGAGCAGTACTTC; CDR3aa: CASGSVMAFSYEQYF
d_gene: .; v_gene: TRBV9; abundance: .; j_gene: TRBJ1-1; CDR3nt: TGTGCCAGCGGGCGGGACCCGAACACTGAAGCTTTCTTT; CDR3aa: CASGRDPNTEAFF
d_gene: TRBD2; v_gene: TRBV10-3; abundance: few; j_gene: TRBJ2-1; CDR3nt: TGTGCCATCAGTCCGGGACTAGCGGGAGAAGAGCAGTTCTTC; CDR3aa: CAISPGLAGEEQFF
d_gene: TRBD1; v_gene: TRBV6-5; abundance: .; j_gene: TRBJ1-1; CDR3nt: TGTGCCAGCAGCCCATTGACAGGGAAGATGAACACTGAAGCTTTCTTT; CDR3aa: CASSPLTGKMNTEAFF
d_gene: .; v_gene: TRBV2; abundance: few; j_gene: TRBJ2-7; CDR3nt: TGTGCCACCTCATTGGGGCCCTCCTACGAGCAGTACTTC; CDR3aa: CATSLGPSYEQYF
d_gene: TRBD2; v_gene: TRBV10-3; abundance: .; j_gene: TRBJ2-4; CDR3nt: TGTGCCATCAGTGAGCAGGACGGGGGGGCGAACATTCAGTACTTC; CDR3aa: CAISEQDGGANIQYF
d_gene: .; v_gene: TRBV12-3/TRBV12-4; abundance: .; j_gene: TRBJ2-1; CDR3nt: TGTGCCATAACGGAAGGGTTTATAGACAATGAGCAGTTCTTC; CDR3aa: CAITEGFIDNEQFF
d_gene: TRBD1; v_gene: TRBV28; abundance: few; j_gene: TRBJ1-1; CDR3nt: TGTGCCAGCAGTTTATGGGCTGCAGGGGGAACTGAAGCTTTCTTT; CDR3aa: CASSLWAAGGTEAFF
d_gene: TRBD2; v_gene: TRBV14; abundance: many; j_gene: TRBJ2-1; CDR3nt: TGTGCCAGCAGCCACTTGACTAGCGGTTCTGGAGGGCAGTTCTTC; CDR3aa: CASSHLTSGSGGQFF
d_gene: .; v_gene: TRBV14; abundance: .; j_gene: TRBJ1-1; CDR3nt: TGTGCCAGCAGCCAAGATCACCCCTGGGTGTACACTGAAGCTTTCTTT; CDR3aa: CASSQDHPWVYTEAFF
d_gene: .; v_gene: TRBV9; abundance: few; j_gene: TRBJ2-1; CDR3nt: TGTGCCAGCAGCATCCACACCGGGGCCACGGATGAGCAGTTCTTC; CDR3aa: CASSIHTGATDEQFF
d_gene: TRBD1; v_gene: TRBV7-3; abundance: few; j_gene: TRBJ2-1; CDR3nt: TGTGCCAGCAGCGAAAGACAGGGGGCTTGGAATGAGCAGTTCTTC; CDR3aa: CASSERQGAWNEQFF
d_gene: .; v_gene: TRBV10-1; abundance: few; j_gene: TRBJ1-1; CDR3nt: TGCGCCAGCAGTGACGTCTTGGGGAACACTGAAGCTTTCTTT; CDR3aa: CASSDVLGNTEAFF
d_gene: .; v_gene: TRBV20-1; abundance: .; j_gene: TRBJ2-1; CDR3nt: TGCAGTGCTAGATCCGTCCTTTACAATGAGCAGTTCTTC; CDR3aa: CSARSVLYNEQFF
d_gene: TRBD2; v_gene: TRBV5-5; abundance: .; j_gene: TRBJ2-5; CDR3nt: TGTGCCAGCAGCCCCGGGGCAGCGGGGGCCATCCAAGAGACCCAGTACTTC; CDR3aa: CASSPGAAGAIQETQYF
d_gene: .; v_gene: TRBV12-3/TRBV12-4; abundance: many; j_gene: TRBJ2-5; CDR3nt: TGTGCCAGCAGTTTCGTGGGAGTCTCGCGGACCCAGTACTTC; CDR3aa: CASSFVGVSRTQYF
d_gene: TRBD2; v_gene: TRBV20-1; abundance: .; j_gene: TRBJ2-3; CDR3nt: TGCAGTGCTAGCCCTAGCGGGAGTGGAGATACGCAGTATTTT; CDR3aa: CSASPSGSGDTQYF
d_gene: TRBD1; v_gene: TRBV7-9; abundance: many; j_gene: TRBJ1-3; CDR3nt: TGTGCCAGCAGCTCAGGACAGGGCTCTGGAAACACCATATATTTT; CDR3aa: CASSSGQGSGNTIYF
d_gene: .; v_gene: TRBV12-3/TRBV12-4; abundance: few; j_gene: TRBJ1-1; CDR3nt: TGTGCCAGCAAGCCCCTCATGAACACTGAAGCTTTCTTT; CDR3aa: CASKPLMNTEAFF
d_gene: .; v_gene: TRBV28; abundance: .; j_gene: TRBJ1-1; CDR3nt: TGTGCCAGCAGTTTAAAAGTCACTGAAGCTTTCTTT; CDR3aa: CASSLKVTEAFF
d_gene: .; v_gene: TRBV5-1; abundance: .; j_gene: TRBJ2-7; CDR3nt: TGCGCCAGCAGCTTGGATGGCGGCTCCTACGAGCAGTACTTC; CDR3aa: CASSLDGGSYEQYF
d_gene: .; v_gene: TRBV4-1; abundance: .; j_gene: TRBJ2-4; CDR3nt: TGCGCCAGCAGCCAATCTGACAGTAAAAACATTCAGTACTTC; CDR3aa: CASSQSDSKNIQYF
d_gene: .; v_gene: TRBV3-1; abundance: many; j_gene: TRBJ1-1; CDR3nt: TGTGCCAGCAGCCAACGAGTTGGGGCGGCGAACACTGAAGCTTTCTTT; CDR3aa: CASSQRVGAANTEAFF
d_gene: .; v_gene: TRBV10-3; abundance: .; j_gene: TRBJ1-1; CDR3nt: TGTGCCATCAGCGGCCGGGGCGGGATGAACACTGAAGCTTTCTTT; CDR3aa: CAISGRGGMNTEAFF
d_gene: .; v_gene: TRBV20-1; abundance: few; j_gene: TRBJ2-3; CDR3nt: TGCAGTGCTAGAGATCGCCAGGGGTACACAGATACGCAGTATTTT; CDR3aa: CSARDRQGYTDTQYF
d_gene: TRBD2; v_gene: TRBV10-3; abundance: .; j_gene: TRBJ2-4; CDR3nt: TGTGCCATCAGTGAGCCTAGCGGGAGGGCACTAGCCAAAAACATTCAGTACTTC; CDR3aa: CAISEPSGRALAKNIQYF
d_gene: TRBD2; v_gene: TRBV9; abundance: .; j_gene: TRBJ2-7; CDR3nt: TGTGCCAGCAGCGAGGGACTAGCGGGAGTCGGGGAGCAGTACTTC; CDR3aa: CASSEGLAGVGEQYF
d_gene: .; v_gene: TRBV5-4; abundance: .; j_gene: TRBJ2-3; CDR3nt: TGTGCCAGCAGCTTGATCGGTCTAGCTGGAACAGATACGCAGTATTTT; CDR3aa: CASSLIGLAGTDTQYF
d_gene: TRBD2; v_gene: TRBV25-1; abundance: few; j_gene: TRBJ2-1; CDR3nt: TGTGCCAGCAGTCAGCGGGAGCCCTACAATGAGCAGTTCTTC; CDR3aa: CASSQREPYNEQFF
d_gene: .; v_gene: TRBV2; abundance: .; j_gene: TRBJ2-5; CDR3nt: TGTGCCAGCAGTAGGGCAGGGGGGTTGGAGACCCAGTACTTC; CDR3aa: CASSRAGGLETQYF
d_gene: .; v_gene: TRBV11-2; abundance: .; j_gene: TRBJ2-3; CDR3nt: TGTGCCAGCAGCTTAGATCTCCCTTGGGGGGGCCGGACAGATACGCAGTATTTT; CDR3aa: CASSLDLPWGGRTDTQYF
d_gene: .; v_gene: TRBV7-6; abundance: many; j_gene: TRBJ2-4; CDR3nt: TGTGCCAGCAGCTGGAGGCTAGCCCAAAACATTCAGTACTTC; CDR3aa: CASSWRLAQNIQYF
d_gene: .; v_gene: TRBV28; abundance: .; j_gene: TRBJ1-6; CDR3nt: TGTGCCAGCAGGTCAGGTTACCCGTATTCACCCCTCCACTTT; CDR3aa: CASRSGYPYSPLHF
d_gene: .; v_gene: TRBV12-3/TRBV12-4; abundance: .; j_gene: TRBJ1-2; CDR3nt: TGTGCCAGCAGTTTAGAAGGGGAACCTGGCTACACCTTC; CDR3aa: CASSLEGEPGYTF
d_gene: TRBD1; v_gene: TRBV28; abundance: .; j_gene: TRBJ1-5; CDR3nt: TGTGCCAGCAGTTTAGCGACAGGGTTAGGTCAGCCCCAGCATTTT; CDR3aa: CASSLATGLGQPQHF
d_gene: .; v_gene: TRBV24-1; abundance: .; j_gene: TRBJ2-1; CDR3nt: TGTGCCACCAGTGACCCCACTAGAGAGCAGTTCTTC; CDR3aa: CATSDPTREQFF
d_gene: .; v_gene: TRBV24-1; abundance: .; j_gene: TRBJ2-1; CDR3nt: TGTGCCACCAGTGATTTTACGGGGGACCCCGTGGATGAGCAGTTCTTC; CDR3aa: CATSDFTGDPVDEQFF
d_gene: TRBD1; v_gene: TRBV29-1; abundance: .; j_gene: TRBJ2-3; CDR3nt: TGCAGCGTCCAGGGGGCGACCCTTAGCACAGATACGCAGTATTTT; CDR3aa: CSVQGATLSTDTQYF